A selection of T cell receptor beta chains follows, all from one sample in a study of blood T cell repertoires in COVID-19. Repertoires were generated with immunoSEQ multiplex PCR, while TCRdb's copy carries only in-frame clones and drops some. The sample includes about 50,000 clones, 84% of them seen just once. Sequencing was done on a sample of peripheral blood. These receptors were collected from a human donor in a cohort sampled during active COVID-19. Both conserved end residues are part of each CDR3. A D gene is named only where the DNA matches it firmly. Clone size is not always given. Where it is, it says once, few, many or a class for expanded clones.

j_gene: TRBJ1-5; len: 14; d_gene: TRBD1; v_gene: TRBV6-2/TRBV6-3; abundance: few; CDR3nt: TGTGCCAGCAGCCTCCCAGGGGGCGGTCAGCCCCAGCATTTT; CDR3aa: CASSLPGGGQPQHF
j_gene: TRBJ2-7; len: 15; d_gene: .; v_gene: TRBV11-3; abundance: .; CDR3nt: TGTGCCAGCAGCTTACTTCCATTCCCGGTCTACGAGCAGTACTTC; CDR3aa: CASSLLPFPVYEQYF
j_gene: TRBJ2-3; len: 17; d_gene: TRBD2; v_gene: TRBV28; abundance: .; CDR3nt: TGTGCCAGCAGCACCTTACTAGCGGCAGTACGCACAGATACGCAGTATTTT; CDR3aa: CASSTLLAAVRTDTQYF
j_gene: TRBJ2-1; len: 17; d_gene: TRBD2; v_gene: TRBV15; abundance: once; CDR3nt: TGTGCCACCAGCCCAGGCCTACTAGCGGGAGGGTCCAATGAGCAGTTCTTC; CDR3aa: CATSPGLLAGGSNEQFF
j_gene: TRBJ2-7; len: 15; d_gene: .; v_gene: TRBV10-1; abundance: .; CDR3nt: TGCGCCACCCCGCTCTTTACAGGGCAGGAGGACGAGCAGTACTTC; CDR3aa: CATPLFTGQEDEQYF
j_gene: TRBJ2-7; len: 15; d_gene: .; v_gene: TRBV3-1/TRBV3-2; abundance: .; CDR3nt: TGTGCCAGCAGCGCAGGCGACGGGGTTAGACACGAGCAGTACTTC; CDR3aa: CASSAGDGVRHEQYF
j_gene: TRBJ2-3; len: 15; d_gene: .; v_gene: TRBV29-1; abundance: .; CDR3nt: TGCAGCGTTGAAATTCAGGGGCTAGACACAGATACGCAGTATTTT; CDR3aa: CSVEIQGLDTDTQYF
j_gene: TRBJ1-6; len: 12; d_gene: .; v_gene: TRBV27; abundance: .; CDR3nt: TGTGCCAGCAGTTCGTCGGGTTCACCCCTCCACTTT; CDR3aa: CASSSSGSPLHF
j_gene: TRBJ2-2; len: 16; d_gene: TRBD1; v_gene: TRBV9; abundance: .; CDR3nt: TGTGCCAGCAGCTCACCGGGACAGCCGAACACCGGGGAGCTGTTTTTT; CDR3aa: CASSSPGQPNTGELFF
j_gene: TRBJ2-1; len: 13; d_gene: .; v_gene: TRBV30; abundance: .; CDR3nt: TGTGCCTGGAAGAGGGAGGCTTACAATGAGCAGTTCTTC; CDR3aa: CAWKREAYNEQFF
j_gene: TRBJ2-5; len: 16; d_gene: .; v_gene: TRBV30; abundance: .; CDR3nt: TGTGCCTGGAGTGATTTACAGGGAATTCGCGTCCAGACCCAGTACTTC; CDR3aa: CAWSDLQGIRVQTQYF
j_gene: TRBJ2-3; len: 17; d_gene: TRBD2; v_gene: TRBV5-1; abundance: .; CDR3nt: TGCGCCAGCCGGTTCCTTGCCGGGACTAGCGGAACAGATACGCAGTATTTT; CDR3aa: CASRFLAGTSGTDTQYF
j_gene: TRBJ2-5; len: 14; d_gene: TRBD2; v_gene: TRBV7-2; abundance: .; CDR3nt: TGTGCCAGCAGCTCGCCGGGACTACAAGAGACCCAGTACTTC; CDR3aa: CASSSPGLQETQYF
j_gene: TRBJ2-2; len: 14; d_gene: TRBD2; v_gene: TRBV27; abundance: once; CDR3nt: TGTGCCAGCAGTAGCGGGATCAACACCGGGGAGCTGTTTTTT; CDR3aa: CASSSGINTGELFF
j_gene: TRBJ2-7; len: 14; d_gene: TRBD2; v_gene: TRBV7-2; abundance: few; CDR3nt: TGTGCCAGCAGCTCTGGGACTAGCGGGAGAGGGCAGTACTTC; CDR3aa: CASSSGTSGRGQYF
j_gene: TRBJ2-5; len: 15; d_gene: .; v_gene: TRBV29-1; abundance: .; CDR3nt: TGCAGCGTTGAAGACACCAACCTGGCCGAAGAGACCCAGTACTTC; CDR3aa: CSVEDTNLAEETQYF
j_gene: TRBJ2-7; len: 14; d_gene: TRBD1; v_gene: TRBV2; abundance: .; CDR3nt: TGTGCCAGCAGTGCGGGACAGGGTCCGTACGAGCAGTACTTC; CDR3aa: CASSAGQGPYEQYF
j_gene: TRBJ2-5; len: 12; d_gene: .; v_gene: TRBV28; abundance: .; CDR3nt: TGTGCCAGCAGTATTTCTTACCGGGCCCAGTACTTC; CDR3aa: CASSISYRAQYF
j_gene: TRBJ1-6; len: 14; d_gene: .; v_gene: TRBV9; abundance: .; CDR3nt: TGTGCCAGCAGCGTAGGGCAGGGTGGATCACCCCTCCACTTT; CDR3aa: CASSVGQGGSPLHF
j_gene: TRBJ1-5; len: 13; d_gene: TRBD1; v_gene: TRBV7-2; abundance: .; CDR3nt: TGTGCCAGCAGCTTGGGACAGGGTCAGCCCCAGCATTTT; CDR3aa: CASSLGQGQPQHF
j_gene: TRBJ2-6; len: 18; d_gene: TRBD2; v_gene: TRBV28; abundance: .; CDR3nt: TGTGCCAGCAGTTCAAGGACTAGCGGGAGAACCGGGGCCAACGTCCTGACTTTC; CDR3aa: CASSSRTSGRTGANVLTF
j_gene: TRBJ2-5; len: 16; d_gene: TRBD1; v_gene: TRBV9; abundance: .; CDR3nt: TGTGCCAGCAGCGTGGATGGACAGGGGCAGGGAGAGACCCAGTACTTC; CDR3aa: CASSVDGQGQGETQYF
j_gene: TRBJ1-6; len: 15; d_gene: .; v_gene: TRBV7-2; abundance: .; CDR3nt: TGTGCCAGCAGCTCCTCGGCTGGAGGCCGTTCACCCCTCCACTTT; CDR3aa: CASSSSAGGRSPLHF
j_gene: TRBJ2-1; len: 14; d_gene: .; v_gene: TRBV7-2; abundance: .; CDR3nt: TGTGCCAGCAGCCCCTGGGCTAGCCACAATGAGCAGTTCTTC; CDR3aa: CASSPWASHNEQFF
j_gene: TRBJ2-1; len: 12; d_gene: TRBD1; v_gene: TRBV6-6; abundance: .; CDR3nt: TGTGCCAGCGGCCCGACAGGGGATGAGCAGTTCTTC; CDR3aa: CASGPTGDEQFF
j_gene: TRBJ1-6; len: 15; d_gene: TRBD1; v_gene: TRBV14; abundance: .; CDR3nt: TGTGCCAGCAGCCAAGGACAGGGGCGGAATTCACCCCTCCACTTT; CDR3aa: CASSQGQGRNSPLHF
j_gene: TRBJ2-3; len: 15; d_gene: TRBD1; v_gene: TRBV7-2; abundance: .; CDR3nt: TGTGCCAGCAGCTTGAGGGGGCGCGAAACAGATACGCAGTATTTT; CDR3aa: CASSLRGRETDTQYF
j_gene: TRBJ2-2; len: 17; d_gene: TRBD2; v_gene: TRBV7-8; abundance: .; CDR3nt: TGTGCCAGCAGCCAGACTAGCGGGAGGAAGGCGCCCGGGGAGCTGTTTTTT; CDR3aa: CASSQTSGRKAPGELFF
j_gene: TRBJ2-2; len: 17; d_gene: .; v_gene: TRBV7-2; abundance: .; CDR3nt: TGTGCCAGCAGAAAACCTCTAGGGCTAGGGGGCACCGGGGAGCTGTTTTTT; CDR3aa: CASRKPLGLGGTGELFF
j_gene: TRBJ2-7; len: 20; d_gene: TRBD1; v_gene: TRBV24-1; abundance: .; CDR3nt: TGTGCCACCAGTGACCCAGACAGGGTCCACACCATTAACTCTCATTACGAGCAGTACTTC; CDR3aa: CATSDPDRVHTINSHYEQYF
j_gene: TRBJ1-3; len: 15; d_gene: .; v_gene: TRBV6-6; abundance: .; CDR3nt: TGTGCCAGCAGTTACTCGAGGAGCTCTGGAAACACCATATATTTT; CDR3aa: CASSYSRSSGNTIYF
j_gene: TRBJ2-3; len: 16; d_gene: TRBD2; v_gene: TRBV5-6; abundance: .; CDR3nt: TGTGCCAGCAGTCGACTAGCGGGAGGTAGCACAGATACGCAGTATTTT; CDR3aa: CASSRLAGGSTDTQYF
j_gene: TRBJ2-2; len: 14; d_gene: TRBD2; v_gene: TRBV2; abundance: .; CDR3nt: TGTGCCAGCACCAGCGGGGTAAACACCGGGGAGCTGTTTTTT; CDR3aa: CASTSGVNTGELFF
j_gene: TRBJ2-7; len: 13; d_gene: TRBD1; v_gene: TRBV30; abundance: .; CDR3nt: TGTGCCTGGAGGGTGACAGGGGGCGCTGTGCAGTACTTC; CDR3aa: CAWRVTGGAVQYF
j_gene: TRBJ2-7; len: 14; d_gene: .; v_gene: TRBV9; abundance: .; CDR3nt: TGTGCCAGCAGCGTAGGAGGGGGAGCTTACGAGCAGTACTTC; CDR3aa: CASSVGGGAYEQYF
j_gene: TRBJ2-5; len: 15; d_gene: TRBD1; v_gene: TRBV7-2; abundance: .; CDR3nt: TGTGCCAGCAACTTCCGAGGGACAGGGCAAGAGACCCAGTACTTC; CDR3aa: CASNFRGTGQETQYF
j_gene: TRBJ2-7; len: 16; d_gene: TRBD2; v_gene: TRBV7-2; abundance: .; CDR3nt: TGTGCCAGCAGCTTAGGAACCGGGAGGGGATCCTACGAGCAGTACTTC; CDR3aa: CASSLGTGRGSYEQYF
j_gene: TRBJ2-7; len: 16; d_gene: TRBD2; v_gene: TRBV2; abundance: .; CDR3nt: TGTGCCAGCAGTGAATATGCGGGAGTGGGCTCCTACGAGCAGTACTTC; CDR3aa: CASSEYAGVGSYEQYF
j_gene: TRBJ2-2; len: 15; d_gene: .; v_gene: TRBV18; abundance: .; CDR3nt: TGTGCCAGCTCACCACGATCTAGTGACACCGGGGAGCTGTTTTTT; CDR3aa: CASSPRSSDTGELFF
j_gene: TRBJ2-2; len: 16; d_gene: TRBD1; v_gene: TRBV7-8; abundance: .; CDR3nt: TGTGCCAGCAGCTTAGCCCCGGGACAGGGAACCGGGGAGCTGTTTTTT; CDR3aa: CASSLAPGQGTGELFF
j_gene: TRBJ1-2; len: 13; d_gene: .; v_gene: TRBV19; abundance: .; CDR3nt: TGTGCCAGTAGTGGGCCAGGACAGTGGGGCTACACCTTC; CDR3aa: CASSGPGQWGYTF
j_gene: TRBJ1-1; len: 14; d_gene: .; v_gene: TRBV6-5; abundance: once; CDR3nt: TGTGCCAGCAGTCCCCCCGGGAGCTACACTGAAGCTTTCTTT; CDR3aa: CASSPPGSYTEAFF
j_gene: TRBJ1-1; len: 14; d_gene: .; v_gene: TRBV7-9; abundance: .; CDR3nt: TGTGCCAGCAGCCCCGACACAGGGATGACTGAAGCTTTCTTT; CDR3aa: CASSPDTGMTEAFF
j_gene: TRBJ2-4; len: 15; d_gene: TRBD2; v_gene: TRBV5-1; abundance: .; CDR3nt: TGCGCCAGCAGCCTAGCGGCCACAATGAACGACATTCAGTACTTC; CDR3aa: CASSLAATMNDIQYF
j_gene: TRBJ1-2; len: 14; d_gene: .; v_gene: TRBV27; abundance: .; CDR3nt: TGTGCCAGCAAAGTCGGGCTGGGAGACTATGGCTACACCTTC; CDR3aa: CASKVGLGDYGYTF
j_gene: TRBJ2-7; len: 16; d_gene: TRBD1; v_gene: TRBV6-2/TRBV6-3; abundance: .; CDR3nt: TGTGCCAGCAGTAAAGGGACAGGGTATATCCTCTACGAGCAGTACTTC; CDR3aa: CASSKGTGYILYEQYF